This TCR beta chain was captured by sequencing in a study of blood T cells in healthy people across ages. This CDR3 has 12 amino acids. V was pared by 5 bases and J by 2 bases, with 6 bases between. Overall study findings and caveats: Using unsorted PBMCs precluded a conclusive naive versus antigen-experienced comparison.

This clonotype was recorded at least ten times. Its antigen is currently unknown. A second PCR, run for roughly 6 to 11 cycles, used a sample-barcoded 5' primer plus a J-beta primer mix. Each cDNA molecule, via a template-switch adaptor with 12 random nucleotides, was tagged. MiXCR, run by TCRdb on the 5' RACE reads, gives a single entry per CDR3 protein. The table lists 500,000 to 650,000 distinct CDR3 sequences, over 25% of them singletons. This sample also belongs to another study, concerning T cells of mothers and their children. That work adds: Donation involved a few healthy Caucasian mothers and the six children that they had.

The rearrangement joins TRBV12-3 or TRBV12-4 to TRBJ2-5; D ambiguous. This clonotype was sampled from a boy between 2 and 10 years old in good health. Sequencing used blood. The chain's CDR3 is CASSGPQETQYF. For the CDR3, the DNA is TGTGCCAGCAGTGGACCACAAGAGACCCAGTACTTC.